These 32 T cell receptor beta chains originate from one sample sequenced in a study of PD-1 blockade in classical Hodgkin lymphoma. Repertoires were generated with immunoSEQ multiplex PCR, while TCRdb's copy carries only in-frame clones and drops some. This table has over 50,000 clones, approximately 90% appearing once. Time point given: cycle 4 day 1 (C4D1), after 5 to 7 weeks of nivolumab. Every one of the patients relapsed after autologous stem cell transplantation (brentuximab vedotin exposure was variable). The sequencing used peripheral blood mononuclear cells (PBMCs), collected before the fourth cycle of nivolumab. The source of these receptors is a human donor with classical Hodgkin lymphoma.

This clone was found once. The chain is built from TRBV5-1 and TRBJ2-3; 7 bases line up with TRBD2. The CDR3 runs to 15 residues. Trimming took 0 bases from V and 6 from J; bases not matched to a gene: 7. The V gene's germline CDR1 is SGHRS and CDR2 YFSETQ. The CDR3 is CASSLEGGPSDTQYF. DNA for the CDR3: TGCGCCAGCAGCTTGGAGGGAGGGCCAAGCGATACGCAGTATTTT.

This clone has only one observation. The CDR3 spells CASSDRQGPREQYF. The CDR3 nucleotides read TGCGCCAGCAGTGACCGACAGGGACCCCGCGAGCAGTACTTC. The chain is built from TRBV10-1 and TRBJ2-7; 7 nucleotides line up with TRBD1. This CDR3 has 14 amino acids. V lost 3 bases, J lost 6 bases, and 8 bases stayed unmatched. Germline CDR1 is WNHNN and CDR2 is SYGVQD (reference sequence).

This rearrangement joins TRBV5-6 to TRBJ1-1; 9 bases line up with TRBD1. In germline, CDR1 is SGHDT, CDR2 YYEEEE. The CDR3 sequence is 16 residues long. J gave up 5 bases and V 6 bases, and 14 bases lay outside the gene matches. The CDR3 loop reads CASNQRTPGQGTEAFF. In nucleotides, the CDR3 is TGTGCCAGCAACCAACGAACGCCGGGACAGGGTACTGAAGCTTTCTTT.

The V gene is TRBV19, the J gene TRBJ1-3; possibly TRBD1 for D (5 bases). The ends were cut back, 7 bases at V and 0 bases at J, with 7 bases in the middle. The CDR3 is made up of 13 amino acids. CDR1 is LNHDA and CDR2 is SQIVND in the germline V gene (reference sequence). The CDR3 protein is CASKQGSGNTIYF. In DNA form, the CDR3 reads TGTGCCAGTAAGCAGGGCTCTGGAAACACCATATATTTT.

The gene calls are TRBV29-1 and TRBJ2-5; TRBD2 might be the D (5 bases). Trimming cost V 5 bases and J 4 bases, with 17 bases left between them. CDR3 length: 14 amino acids. Per germline, CDR1 SQVTM and CDR2 ANQGSEA. This CDR3 is CSVRSGWSGETQYF. For the CDR3, the DNA is TGCAGCGTTCGGAGCGGATGGTCGGGAGAGACCCAGTACTTC.

The rearrangement links TRBV9 to TRBJ1-2, with 8 positions matching TRBD1. The trim removed 1 base at V and 6 bases at J, leaving 5 bases unmatched. This CDR3 contains 14 residues. Germline CDR1 and CDR2: SGDLS and YYNGEE. This CDR3 reads CASSVRQGTNGYTF. For the CDR3, the DNA is TGTGCCAGCAGCGTAAGACAGGGGACAAATGGCTACACCTTC.

The CDR3 nucleotides are TGCGCCAGCAGTGTGTCAGCACTTCCTGGAAACACCATATATTTT. Translated, it gives CASSVSALPGNTIYF. V is TRBV5-1 and J is TRBJ1-3, with D unclear. V dropped 5 bases and J dropped 2 bases, with 14 bases sitting between them. This CDR3 is built from 15 residues. CDR1 and CDR2 (germline): SGHRS, YFSETQ. Looking up the rest from reference TRBV5-1 and TRBJ1-3 gives the full variable domain: KAGVTQTPRYLIKTRGQQVTLSCSPISGHRSVSWYQQTPGQGLQFLFEYFSETQRNKGNFPGRFSGRQFSNSRSEMNVSTLELGDSALYLCASSVSALPGNTIYFGEGSWLTVV.

The chain combines TRBV5-6 with TRBJ2-4, with a possible D match to TRBD1 (6 bases). From germline, CDR1 is SGHDT and CDR2 YYEEEE. This CDR3 comprises 14 residues. Deletions cut 0 bases from V and 4 bases from J, with 8 bases between. The chain's CDR3 is CASSLGQVKNIQYF. The CDR3 nucleotides read TGTGCCAGCAGCTTGGGACAGGTTAAAAACATTCAGTACTTC.

V usage is TRBV9 and J usage is TRBJ1-6, with TRBD1 matching over 10 bases. CDR1 is SGDLS, CDR2 YYNGEE, per germline. The V gene end was trimmed by 6 bases and the J gene end by 7 bases; junction bases not matched to a gene: 7. CDR3 length: 15 amino acids. CDR3 coding DNA: TGTGCCAGCACCCCCGGGACAGGGGCGAATTCACCCCTCCACTTT. This codes for CASTPGTGANSPLHF.

The genes are TRBV28 and TRBJ1-1; D perhaps matches TRBD1 (5 bases). Germline loops: CDR1 MDHEN, CDR2 SYDVKM. Deletions cut 7 bases from V and 1 base from J, with 19 bases between. The CDR3 has 16 residues. CDR3 nucleotides: TGTGCCAGCAACCCACTCGGGACGAGGGGGAACACTGAAGCTTTCTTT. Amino acids: CASNPLGTRGNTEAFF.

The chain uses TRBV6-6 and TRBJ2-2; D is undetermined. The CDR3 extends over 13 amino acids. V gave up 2 bases and J gave up 8 bases, with 9 bases separating them. In germline, CDR1 is MNHNY, CDR2 SVGAGI (reference sequence). CDR3 sequence: CASSYQTLGELFF. In nucleotides, the CDR3 is TGTGCCAGCAGTTACCAGACTTTAGGGGAGCTGTTTTTT.

The chain has TRBV5-1 and TRBJ2-1; a weak D match, TRBD1 (6 bases). Trimming took 4 bases from V and 3 from J, leaving 14 bases between them. Germline V CDR1 and CDR2: SGHRS, YFSETQ. The CDR3 is 15 residues long. CDR3 region: CASSRTGLGYNEQFF. In nucleotides, the CDR3 is TGCGCCAGCAGCCGAACAGGGTTAGGCTACAATGAGCAGTTCTTC. Based on the CDR3 plus reference TRBV5-1 and TRBJ2-1, the full variable domain is KAGVTQTPRYLIKTRGQQVTLSCSPISGHRSVSWYQQTPGQGLQFLFEYFSETQRNKGNFPGRFSGRQFSNSRSEMNVSTLELGDSALYLCASSRTGLGYNEQFFGPGTRLTVL.

This clone was recorded once. The chain combines TRBV5-1 with TRBJ2-5, with D unclear. The V and J ends lost 0 bases and 4 bases respectively, with 16 bases between them. This CDR3 comprises 16 residues. Germline CDR1 and CDR2: SGHRS and YFSETQ. The CDR3: CASSLAVSLFGETQYF. The CDR3 DNA reads as TGCGCCAGCAGCTTGGCCGTCAGCCTTTTCGGAGAGACCCAGTACTTC.

V is TRBV1 and J is TRBJ2-2; whether TRBD2, the table's D call, matches the DNA was not checked. TRBV1 is a pseudogene. The CDR3 has 15 residues. CDR3 amino acids: CTSSQDGGDTGELFF. The CDR3 region has the DNA TGCACCAGCAGCCAAGACGGCGGGGACACCGGGGAGCTGTTTTTT.

The table lists this clone with many counts. The rearrangement joins TRBV27 to TRBJ2-7, with D perhaps TRBD1 (6 bases). The CDR3 has 15 residues. Germline-derived CDR1 and CDR2 are MNHEY and SMNVEV (reference sequence). Trimming pared 4 bases from V and 0 bases from J, leaving 13 bases between. Here the CDR3 reads CASSSSGVSSYEQYF. As DNA, the CDR3 is TGTGCCAGCAGTTCTTCAGGGGTCAGCTCCTACGAGCAGTACTTC.

The V call is TRBV28, the J call TRBJ1-2; D is unclear. The V and J ends lost 7 bases and 0 bases respectively, with 6 bases between them. The CDR3 has 12 residues. Germline V gives CDR1 MDHEN, CDR2 SYDVKM. The CDR3 nucleotides read TGTGCCAGCACACAAGCTAACTATGGCTACACCTTC. Encoded protein: CASTQANYGYTF.

V and J are TRBV5-1 and TRBJ1-1; D ambiguous. Deletions cut 3 bases from V and 3 bases from J, with 9 bases between. This CDR3 is built from 13 residues. Germline lookup yields CDR1 SGHRS and CDR2 YFSETQ. CDR3 amino acids: CASSSDPYTEAFF. In DNA, the CDR3 is TGCGCCAGCAGCTCGGACCCCTACACTGAAGCTTTCTTT.

The CDR3 sequence is CASSPGSSSYNEQFF. CDR3 DNA: TGTGCCAGCAGTCCGGGGTCCAGCTCCTACAATGAGCAGTTCTTC. The chain has TRBV27 and TRBJ2-1, with D possibly being TRBD2 (5 bases). The CDR3 totals 15 residues. CDR1 and CDR2 from the germline V gene are MNHEY and SMNVEV (reference sequence). Deletions cut 5 bases from V and 0 bases from J, with 11 bases between.

Written as DNA, the CDR3 is TGTGCCAGCCGACCCAGCCCCCAAGAGACCCAGTACTTC. This encodes CASRPSPQETQYF. The V and J genes are TRBV2 and TRBJ2-5; no clear D. Germline lookup yields CDR1 SNHLY and CDR2 FYNNEI. The V gene lost 8 bases and the J gene lost 1 base, with 11 bases spanning the gap. This CDR3 contains 13 residues.

The genes are TRBV2 and TRBJ1-6; D is unresolved. V was clipped by 4 bases and J by 11 bases, with 12 bases between them. This CDR3 comprises 13 residues. The germline CDR1 and CDR2 sequences are SNHLY and FYNNEI. This CDR3 reads CASSAQRDPPLHF. CDR3 DNA sequence: TGTGCCAGCAGTGCCCAGCGAGATCCACCCCTCCACTTT.

This chain joins TRBV18 and TRBJ1-6; D not certain. Germline V gene sequence: CDR1 KGHSH, CDR2 LQKENI. CDR3 length: 15 amino acids. Trimming took off 5 bases at V and 8 bases at J, with 16 bases between the two ends. Here the CDR3 reads CASSKAQRSDSPLHF. DNA of the CDR3: TGTGCCAGCTCAAAGGCCCAGCGCAGCGATTCACCCCTCCACTTT.

V usage is TRBV11-3 and J usage is TRBJ2-2, with 11 bases matching TRBD1. Trimming took 8 bases from V and 8 from J; bases not matched to a gene: 4. Germline CDR1 SGHNT, CDR2 YENEEA. The CDR3 has 13 amino acids. Here the CDR3 reads CASEDRGPGELFF. Written as DNA, the CDR3 is TGTGCCAGCGAGGACAGGGGGCCTGGGGAGCTGTTTTTT.

V and J are TRBV5-1 and TRBJ1-1, with unresolved D. V was pared by 5 bases and J by 0 bases, with 17 bases between. Germline lookup yields CDR1 SGHRS and CDR2 YFSETQ. CDR3 length equals 16 residues. The CDR3 coding sequence is TGCGCCAGCAGGCTGAGCCAGTGGACTATGAACACTGAAGCTTTCTTT. It translates to CASRLSQWTMNTEAFF.

This clone showed up just a few times. V is TRBV28 and J is TRBJ1-1; D unresolved. CDR3 length equals 13 residues. V shed 6 bases and J shed 1 base, with 9 bases lying between them. The germline V gene has CDR1 MDHEN and CDR2 SYDVKM. In DNA form, the CDR3 reads TGTGCCAGCAGGGACTCTCCGAACACTGAAGCTTTCTTT. Translating it yields CASRDSPNTEAFF. Drawing the rest from reference TRBV28 and TRBJ1-1, the complete variable domain is DVKVTQSSRYLVKRTGEKVFLECVQDMDHENMFWYRQDPGLGLRLIYFSYDVKMKEKGDIPEGYSVSREKKERFSLILESASTNQTSMYLCASRDSPNTEAFFGQGTRLTVV.

The chain recombines TRBV7-9 with TRBJ1-1; no clear D. Trimming removed 5 bases at V and 0 bases at J, with 7 bases between. The CDR3 contains 13 residues. Germline values: CDR1 SEHNR, CDR2 FQNEAQ (reference sequence). CDR3 amino acids: CASSLYMNTEAFF. For the CDR3, the DNA is TGTGCCAGCAGCCTATACATGAACACTGAAGCTTTCTTT.

This clone was recorded a few times. The rearrangement links TRBV30 to TRBJ1-2; 7 nucleotides align to TRBD1. The CDR3 runs to 13 residues. The V and J ends lost 0 bases and 4 bases, in that order; junction bases with no gene match: 2. Germline V gene sequence: CDR1 GTSNPN, CDR2 SVGIG (reference sequence). CDR3 amino acids: CAWSVSGGYGYTF. The CDR3 nucleotides are TGTGCCTGGAGTGTTTCAGGGGGCTATGGCTACACCTTC. The variable domain in full, with the rest retrieved from reference TRBV30 and TRBJ1-2, is SQTIHQWPATLVQPVGSPLSLECTVEGTSNPNLYWYRQAAGRGLQLLFYSVGIGQISSEVPQNLSASRPQDRQFILSSKKLLLSDSGFYLCAWSVSGGYGYTFGSGTRLTVV.

The V gene is TRBV6-5, the J gene TRBJ2-3; D is unresolved. There are 13 residues in the CDR3. Trimming left V 7 bases short and J 3 bases short, with 11 bases between. From germline, CDR1 is MNHEY and CDR2 SVGAGI. The CDR3 region is CASKPLGTDTQYF. The DNA for the CDR3 is TGTGCCAGCAAACCCCTTGGTACAGATACGCAGTATTTT.

The chain uses TRBV6-9 and TRBJ1-5; possible D gene TRBD1, 5 bases. CDR3 length: 14 residues. Trimming left V 4 bases short and J 9 bases short, with 16 bases between. Germline V gene lookup returns CDR1 MNHGY and CDR2 SVAAGI. The CDR3 sequence is CASSSTGLGGPQHF. CDR3 nucleotide sequence: TGTGCCAGCAGTTCAACAGGCCTAGGTGGGCCCCAGCATTTT.

The rearrangement uses TRBV18 and TRBJ2-7; maybe TRBD1 (5 bases). Germline lookup yields CDR1 KGHSH and CDR2 LQKENI. This CDR3 is 14 amino acids long. The V end was cut by 6 bases, the J end by 5 bases, with 17 bases between. This CDR3 reads CASSSQGSLHEQYF. For the CDR3, the DNA is TGTGCCAGCTCCTCGCAGGGAAGTCTCCACGAGCAGTACTTC.

The chain employs TRBV9 and TRBJ2-2; the D gene is possibly TRBD1 (6 bases). Trimming took 3 bases from V and 7 from J, leaving 13 bases between them. CDR1 is SGDLS, CDR2 YYNGEE, per germline. There are 14 residues in the CDR3. CDR3 bases: TGTGCCAGCAGCGGAAGGGGGACCGGCGGGGAGCTGTTTTTT. It is translated as CASSGRGTGGELFF.

The J gene is TRBJ1-1, the V gene TRBV6-5, with D maybe TRBD1 (6 bases). There are 15 residues in the CDR3. Per germline, CDR1 MNHEY and CDR2 SVGAGI. Between the trimmed V and J ends, which lost 7 bases and 1 base, there was a span of 16 bases. The CDR3 loop is CASTVGGLRNTEAFF. CDR3 in DNA: TGTGCCAGCACGGTTGGGGGCTTGAGGAACACTGAAGCTTTCTTT.

The V call is TRBV27, the J call TRBJ2-6, with 8 bases aligning to TRBD1. After removal of 6 bases from V and 2 bases from J, the junction contained 12 bases not matched to a gene. The length of the CDR3 is 18 residues. Germline CDR1 and CDR2: MNHEY and SMNVEV (reference sequence). The CDR3 loop is CASRLTGDFLTGANVLTF. The CDR3 DNA follows: TGTGCCAGCAGGTTGACAGGGGATTTTTTAACTGGGGCCAACGTCCTGACTTTC.